The entry below gives a single T cell receptor (beta chain) sequence along with its context. These data come from a study of cytomegalovirus exposure and HLA in healthy donors. Primers: 60 Vbeta forward and 13 Jbeta reverse. Sequencing used immunoSEQ multiplex PCR; TCRdb keeps in-frame clones, though not all of them. This table lists around 70,000 clones. V gave up 1 base and J gave up 10 bases, with 23 bases separating them. The CDR3 has 17 residues. Germline lookup yields CDR1 SGHTA and CDR2 FQGNSA. Specimen: PBMCs. The rearrangement joins TRBV7-2 to TRBJ2-1, with D perhaps TRBD2 (6 bases). The sequence came from a woman in her forties in good health and CMV-seropositive. This chain's CDR3 is CASSLVGGWVERREQFF. The DNA of the CDR3 is TGTGCCAGCAGCTTAGTCGGGGGATGGGTGGAGCGGAGGGAGCAGTTCTTC.